The present T cell receptor delta chain was sequenced within a study of γδ T cells in repeated Plasmodium falciparum infection. This clone was recorded many times. CDR3 length: 26 amino acids. Trimming shortened V by 1 base and J by 0 bases, and 42 bases separated the two germline ends. Germline V gene lookup returns CDR1 TSWWSYY and CDR2 QGS. TCRdb re-called the multiplex PCR reads via CATT. The table records around 82,000 delta-chain clones, around 1.4% of them present only once. Vgamma9/Vdelta2+ and Vdelta2-negative gammadelta T cells were flow-sorted from PBMC for bulk sequencing. The receptor was derived from a pool of human donors (malaria-infected and uninfected, not separated). What was sequenced was gamma-delta T cells from blood. The V call is TRDV1, the J call TRDJ1; D might be TRDD2 or TRDD3, each matching 9 bases. CDR3 amino acids: CALGERIGLPTRIGTGGPFYTDKLIF. CDR3 nucleotide sequence: TGTGCTCTTGGGGAACGAATCGGCCTTCCTACTCGAATTGGGACTGGGGGACCTTTTTACACCGATAAACTCATCTTT.